The clone carrying this TCR beta chain showed up many times. No antigen is known for it. CDR3 length equals 13 residues. V was pared by 3 bases and J by 9 bases, with 14 bases between. The sample is drawn from a study of T cell repertoires in cytomegalovirus infection. Study information: Use of recently identified HLA-C-restricted and well-studied HLA-B-restricted CMV epitopes was part of the study. TCR beta signatures that were public indicated CMV infection and matching HLA type.

Whole-study findings and limits: Carriers of CMV and the relevant HLA type were discriminated by public TCR beta frequency. What dominated the ex vivo response were HLA-C-restricted CMV-specific TCR beta clonotypes.

Each CDR3 protein gets one entry after TCRdb re-called the reads with MiXCR. The sample yields 750,000 to 950,000 distinct CDR3 sequences, about 27% seen once. Sequencing was performed on cultured CD8+ T cells from PBMCs, taken from culture after CMV antigen stimulation. J is TRBJ1-1 and V is TRBV12-3 or TRBV12-4; D not resolved. The origin of this receptor is a human donor in good health (CMV status not recorded). Some clones in this sample may be carry-over from other donors' samples. The CDR3, as DNA: TGTGCCAGCAGTTTTGTACTCACGAATCAAGCTTTCTTT. As protein: CASSFVLTNQAFF.